The present T cell receptor (beta chain) was sequenced within a study of cytomegalovirus exposure and HLA in healthy donors. Background on the study: The same platform was used for the approximately 120 validation repertoires as for the roughly 660 first-cohort repertoires, as reported in a later analysis. Study outcomes and limitations: Subsequent analysis found a tendency for first-cohort TCR clusters to co-occur within the 90 to 150 validation repertoires. Cytomegalovirus-associated status was assigned to approximately 160 TCR beta chains. Many donors carried some public TCRs, although rarity characterized most TCR sequences.

The CDR3 contains 14 residues. Trimming stripped 6 bases from V and 4 bases from J, with 13 bases between. CDR1 is MNHEY, CDR2 SMNVEV, per germline (reference sequence). In the case of this clone: The antigen is not known.

TCRdb's copy holds only in-frame clones and misses some; the assay was immunoSEQ multiplex PCR. The sample consists of about 130,000 clones, around 89% of them appearing once. The source is a woman in her twenties or thirties in good health and CMV-seropositive. Material: PBMCs. The genes are TRBV27 and TRBJ2-1, with D perhaps TRBD2 (6 bases). The CDR3 DNA reads as TGTGCCAGCAGGTCTCTAGCGTCATACAATGAGCAGTTCTTC. As protein: CASRSLASYNEQFF.